The clone carrying this T cell receptor beta chain appeared many times. Its specificity is unknown. Regions amplified from RNA transcripts were the TCR beta CDR3 regions. Researchers ran a first-round RT-PCR on the TCR CDR3 using the HTBI primer set. MiXCR, applied by TCRdb to the multiplex PCR reads, yields one record per CDR3 protein. The sample gives a few hundred thousand distinct CDR3 sequences, 15% of which show up once; about 33% is in the top ten. The sample originates from a study of T cells in Graves' hyperthyroidism and ophthalmopathy. About the study: Initial diagnosis, before any treatment, was when peripheral blood was collected.

Not enrolled were patients with uncontrolled infection, other autoimmune disease, pregnancy or lactation. Orbital computed tomography, thyroid ultrasound, serum thyroxine and TRAb, and clinical symptoms together informed the diagnoses. Study-level results: Before onset, by a median of 6.5 months, the model predicted ophthalmopathy.

The CDR3 spans 14 residues. V lost 0 bases, J lost 5 bases, and 11 bases lay in between. Looked up from germline, CDR1 is SGDLS and CDR2 is YYNGEE. The chain recombines TRBV9 with TRBJ1-1, with D unclear. This receptor was obtained from a woman in her 50s with Graves' hyperthyroidism that later progressed to Graves' ophthalmopathy. The sample consisted of blood. Here the CDR3 reads CASSVGGSSTEAFF. The CDR3 DNA reads as TGTGCCAGCAGCGTAGGAGGGAGTTCGACTGAAGCTTTCTTT.